This T cell receptor beta chain was sequenced in a study of human T cells and chemical hapten exposure. The V segment lost 3 bases and the J segment 5 bases; nucleotides outside the gene matches: 6. This CDR3 has 14 amino acids. CDR1 and CDR2 from the germline V gene are LGHNT and FRNRAP. Concerning this clonotype: Its target is not known.

This sample's time point: patch test 2, 6 weeks after DPC sensitization. Treatment in this sample: therapeutic diphenylcyclopropenone sensitization with weekly scalp DPC. TCRdb reprocessed the RACE reads via MiXCR and lists one record per CDR3 protein. Of under 90,000 distinct CDR3 sequences in the sample, around 7.9% were seen once. Study conclusions and caveats: Healthy individuals' immune responses may differ from those of donors, who had alopecia.

Sample: whole blood, taken in connection with sensitization to the hapten diphenylcyclopropenone (DPC). The chain is built from TRBV12-5 and TRBJ2-7, with 8 positions matching TRBD1. The receptor's source is a woman in her forties or fifties with alopecia areata. Some clones in this sample may be carry-over from other donors' samples. CDR3 in DNA: TGTGCTAGTGGTTTCACCCAGGGGGCCGACGAGCAGTACTTC. Translated: CASGFTQGADEQYF.